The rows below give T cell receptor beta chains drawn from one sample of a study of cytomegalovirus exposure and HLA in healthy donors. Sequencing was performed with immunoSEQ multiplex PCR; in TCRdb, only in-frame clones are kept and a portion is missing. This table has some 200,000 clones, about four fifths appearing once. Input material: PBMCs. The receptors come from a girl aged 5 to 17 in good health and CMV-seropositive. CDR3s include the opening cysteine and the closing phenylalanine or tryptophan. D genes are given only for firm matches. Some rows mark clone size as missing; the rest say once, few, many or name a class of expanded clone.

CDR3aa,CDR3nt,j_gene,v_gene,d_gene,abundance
CASSINLDRGDYEQYF,TGTGCCAGTAGTATCAACTTGGACAGGGGGGACTACGAGCAGTACTTC,TRBJ2-7,TRBV19,TRBD1,-
CASSDGAGALQETQYF,TGTGCCAGCAGTGATGGGGCGGGGGCACTCCAAGAGACCCAGTACTTC,TRBJ2-5,TRBV2,-,-
CASSRGGLGDEQFF,TGCGCCAGCAGTCGGGGAGGGTTAGGGGATGAGCAGTTCTTC,TRBJ2-1,TRBV10-1,TRBD2,-
CASSQGEDGGGNTEAFF,TGCGCCAGCAGCCAAGGTGAGGACGGGGGGGGAAACACTGAAGCTTTCTTT,TRBJ1-1,TRBV4-1,-,-
CASTSGGDGETQYF,TGTGCTTCGACCAGCGGGGGGGACGGAGAGACCCAGTACTTC,TRBJ2-5,TRBV5-5,TRBD2,-
CASSKLVFDEQFF,TGTGCCAGCAGTAAACTAGTTTTCGATGAGCAGTTCTTC,TRBJ2-1,TRBV2,-,-
CASSQGPIPETQYF,TGTGCCAGCAGCCAAGGTCCTATACCCGAGACCCAGTACTTC,TRBJ2-5,TRBV14,-,-
CASSLDGDEQYF,TGTGCCAGCAGCTTAGATGGAGACGAGCAGTACTTC,TRBJ2-7,TRBV7-8,-,-
CASSEIWVGLGTGANVLTF,TGTGCCAGCAGTGAAATTTGGGTGGGGCTGGGGACTGGGGCCAACGTCCTGACTTTC,TRBJ2-6,TRBV6-1,-,few
CASSLDRPGNTGELFF,TGTGCCAGCAGCTTAGATCGGCCAGGGAACACCGGGGAGCTGTTTTTT,TRBJ2-2,TRBV11-3,-,-
CASSLDGLRVYNEQFF,TGTGCCAGCAGCTTGGACGGGCTGCGGGTCTACAATGAGCAGTTCTTC,TRBJ2-1,TRBV5-6,-,-
CASSSSGGGVHEQFF,TGTGCCAGCAGCTCGAGCGGGGGGGGCGTGCATGAGCAGTTCTTC,TRBJ2-1,TRBV7-8,TRBD2,-
CASSKACGDFNYGYTF,TGTGCCAGCAGCAAAGCATGCGGGGATTTTAACTATGGCTACACCTTC,TRBJ1-2,TRBV21-1,-,-
CASSPRWQEQYF,TGTGCCAGCAGCCCCAGGTGGCAGGAGCAGTACTTC,TRBJ2-7,TRBV7-9,-,-
CASSEAGGYSNQPQHF,TGTGCCAGCAGTGAAGCCGGGGGTTATAGCAATCAGCCCCAGCATTTT,TRBJ1-5,TRBV6-1,-,-
CASREDRGHYEQYF,TGCGCCAGCAGGGAGGACAGGGGGCATTACGAGCAGTACTTC,TRBJ2-7,TRBV10-2,TRBD1,-
CASSDKEGGTEAFF,TGTGCCAGCAGTGACAAGGAAGGAGGGACTGAAGCTTTCTTT,TRBJ1-1,TRBV6-4,-,-
CALSGTGATGELFF,TGTGCCTTATCCGGGACAGGGGCCACCGGGGAGCTGTTTTTT,TRBJ2-2,TRBV30,TRBD1,-
CASSFGLTANTGELFF,TGTGCCAGCAGCTTTGGGCTGACAGCGAACACCGGGGAGCTGTTTTTT,TRBJ2-2,TRBV11-3,-,-
CASSLMDRAGGNTIYF,TGTGCCAGCAGCTTAATGGACAGGGCGGGGGGAAACACCATATATTTT,TRBJ1-3,TRBV7-2,TRBD1,few
CAISDSWGPERYEQYF,TGTGCCATCAGTGATAGTTGGGGGCCGGAGAGATACGAGCAGTATTTC,TRBJ2-7,TRBV10-3,-,-
CASSQEVAGGGYEQFF,TGCGCCAGCAGCCAAGAAGTAGCGGGGGGAGGGTATGAGCAGTTCTTC,TRBJ2-1,TRBV4-3,TRBD2,-
CASSSGRGYEQYF,TGTGCCAGCAGCTCCGGGAGGGGCTACGAGCAGTACTTC,TRBJ2-7,TRBV7-2,TRBD2,once
CASSSFGGANEQFF,TGTGCCAGCAGCTCCTTCGGGGGGGCCAATGAGCAGTTCTTC,TRBJ2-1,TRBV7-7,TRBD2,-
CASSQVMGQVTFF,TGTGCCAGCAGCCAAGTAATGGGACAGGTAACTTTCTTT,TRBJ1-1,TRBV4-2,TRBD1,-
CAISESHRGVRGYTF,TGTGCCATCAGTGAGTCTCACAGGGGAGTGCGGGGCTACACCTTC,TRBJ1-2,TRBV10-3,TRBD1,-
CASTSPGISPLHF,TGTGCCAGCACCTCGCCAGGGATTTCACCCCTCCACTTT,TRBJ1-6,TRBV7-2,-,few
CASSLEVAGGDTQYF,TGCGCCAGCAGCTTGGAAGTAGCGGGGGGTGATACGCAGTATTTT,TRBJ2-3,TRBV5-1,TRBD2,once
CASSRGSATNEKLFF,TGTGCCAGCAGCCGCGGTTCTGCAACTAATGAAAAACTGTTTTTT,TRBJ1-4,TRBV13,-,-
CASSSGIQGEKLFF,TGTGCCAGCAGCTCCGGGATCCAAGGAGAAAAACTGTTTTTT,TRBJ1-4,TRBV5-4,-,-
CAWRKDRAWVAFF,TGTGCCTGGAGGAAGGACAGGGCTTGGGTGGCTTTCTTT,TRBJ1-1,TRBV30,TRBD1,-